The TCR beta chain under discussion was sequenced for a study of blood T cell repertoires in COVID-19 (dated by TCRdb to about 2020). Notes on the research overall: Collaborator samples came from the United States, Italy and Spain and covered acute and convalescent phases of COVID-19. The repertoires were released in a freely available public database meant as a resource for research on the immune response to SARS-CoV-2. Subjects who had been exposed to COVID-19, were actively infected with it, or had recovered from it provided the deeply sampled blood TCRbeta repertoires that made up the dataset. Nearly every sample came with metadata listing a de-identified subject ID, COVID-19 status, age in years and sex. Samples came from the ongoing ImmuneRACE study (first 160 participants) plus 1,254 subjects from 6 global collaborators. The prospective study material was composed of cDNA or gDNA derived from T cells, B-cell-depleted T cells, or PBMCs. Where HLA class I and class II types were available, the types were taken from metadata supplied by the sample provider, not from assay-based typing.

The CDR3 has 15 amino acids, counting the end cysteine and phenylalanine. The kept DNA is CDR3 alone, 45 bases in frame from the first base. Here V drops 6 bases and J drops 4 bases, and the junction holds 11 bases not matched to any gene. CDR1 and CDR2 are read off the germline V gene (reference sequence) as MNHEY and SMNVEV. Concerning this clone itself: The antigen this receptor binds is unknown. Nothing much larger sits one base from this clone, and base qualities are not available.

What the study reported, not specific to this receptor: The quantity of clinical and demographic metadata differed by source and by participant and was supplied without curation.

Whole blood was collected in K2EDTA tubes by collaborating institutions according to the institutions' own protocols. For TCRbeta analysis, collaborator samples were shipped as frozen whole blood, as isolated PBMCs, or as DNA extracted from either sample type. The immunoSEQ Assay, a bias-controlled multiplex PCR, was used to amplify TCRbeta CDR3 regions from genomic DNA. The original methods were these. The number of nucleated cells in each sample was estimated from the amplification of reference gene primers within the assay. To quantify the absolute abundance of each unique TCRbeta CDR3 rearrangement, sequence reads were collapsed and filtered. For each sample, productive Simpson clonality was calculated as the square root of Simpson's diversity index over productive rearrangements. TCRdb carries this immuneACCESS record with in-frame sequences only. Its versions omit some clonotypes, under half of them owing to an unresolved V gene in the studies checked, with the rest unexplained. V, J and clone size are taken as reported in that table, and D and trimming were inferred from the DNA itself. Recorded for this sample are fewer than 300,000 clones; 87% of them occurred a single time. Under 2.5% of the sample is in the top ten clones.

The source is a woman aged 45-65 years with acute or convalescent COVID-19. Sequenced material: peripheral blood. The chain couples TRBV27 to TRBJ2-7, and 8 bases in between align with TRBD1. The nucleotide sequence is TGTGCCAGCAGACTACACGGGACAGGCAGATACGAGCAGTACTTC. Its protein reads: CASRLHGTGRYEQYF.